This is a list of T cell receptor beta chains from one sample in a study of T cell responses to AZD1222 COVID-19 vaccine. Here immunoSEQ multiplex PCR was the method, and the copy in TCRdb shows in-frame clones only, minus some. The table shows 60,000 to 65,000 clones, with around 75% occurring only once. The material was peripheral blood, obtained on day 0 of AZD1222 vaccination. The receptors were sampled from an adult in good health. Both conserved end residues are part of each CDR3. A clone size is listed for some rows: how often the clone was seen (once, few, many), or a class if it is expanded.

NA | TRBV5-4 | CASSPTGARETQYF
few | TRBV7-8 | CASSHMDPYQPQHF
NA | TRBV5-1 | CASAATGKSYNEQFF
NA | TRBV6-4 | CASRDEGAEGYTF
NA | TRBV19 | CARTRGDRARNEQFF
NA | TRBV4-3 | CASSQDFGTGASGELFF
few | TRBV7-2 | CASSFEDTYEQYF
NA | TRBV6-4 | CASSVDSSVRPQHF
once | TRBV20-1 | CSARDQREAFF
NA | TRBV28 | CASSSPGWASGEQYF
NA | TRBV19 | CASSIRGLGETQYF
NA | TRBV9 | CASSGDGGDYGYTF
NA | TRBV4-3 | CASSQDGGGYQPQHF
NA | TRBV6-2/TRBV6-3 | CASSLQGADTEAFF
NA | TRBV7-9 | CASSSHPGLAGRGYNEQFF
NA | TRBV5-8 | CASRLAGPNQPQHF
NA | TRBV30 | CAWRRVSYNEQFF
NA | TRBV13 | CASSLEQGNEQFF
NA | TRBV5-1 | CASSLGGISSNEQYF
NA | TRBV28 | CASSADRFRGYTF
NA | TRBV5-5 | CASSLLIGGSTDTQYF
NA | TRBV5-3 | CARSLRSICSSYNEQFF
NA | TRBV18 | CATASGGSSYNEQFF
medium-sized | TRBV21-1 | CASSIRLPGNIQYF
NA | TRBV7-9 | CASTSNTGELFF
NA | TRBV3-1/TRBV3-2 | CASSRQGWGNTIYF